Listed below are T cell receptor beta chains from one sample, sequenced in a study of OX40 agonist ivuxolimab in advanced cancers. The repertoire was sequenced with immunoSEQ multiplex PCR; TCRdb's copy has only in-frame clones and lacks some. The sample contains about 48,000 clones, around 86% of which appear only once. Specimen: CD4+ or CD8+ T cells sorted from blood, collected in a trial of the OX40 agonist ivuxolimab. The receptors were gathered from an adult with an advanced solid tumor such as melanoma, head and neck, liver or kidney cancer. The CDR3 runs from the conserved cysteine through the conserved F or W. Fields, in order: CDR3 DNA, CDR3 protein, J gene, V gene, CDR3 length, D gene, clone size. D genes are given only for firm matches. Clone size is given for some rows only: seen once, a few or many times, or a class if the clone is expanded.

CDR3 DNA: TGTGCCAGCAGCTTGGGACCGACCAGGGGGCGCACAGATACGCAGTATTTT
CDR3 protein: CASSLGPTRGRTDTQYF
J gene: TRBJ2-3
V gene: TRBV5-6
CDR3 length: 17
D gene: TRBD1
clone size: few

CDR3 DNA: TGTGCCAGCAGCTTAACGGGGTTGGGCTACACCTTC
CDR3 protein: CASSLTGLGYTF
J gene: TRBJ1-2
V gene: TRBV7-9
CDR3 length: 12
D gene: -
clone size: -

CDR3 DNA: TGTGCCACCAGCAGAGATATGTCCACAGCCGGGGGGTTCTTC
CDR3 protein: CATSRDMSTAGGFF
J gene: TRBJ2-1
V gene: TRBV15
CDR3 length: 14
D gene: -
clone size: -

CDR3 DNA: TGTGCCTCAGGGGCGCTACTGAACACTGAAGCTTTCTTT
CDR3 protein: CASGALLNTEAFF
J gene: TRBJ1-1
V gene: TRBV10-3
CDR3 length: 13
D gene: -
clone size: -

CDR3 DNA: TGCGCCAGCAGAAGAGACAGGGGCACAGATACGCAGTATTTT
CDR3 protein: CASRRDRGTDTQYF
J gene: TRBJ2-3
V gene: TRBV5-1
CDR3 length: 14
D gene: TRBD1
clone size: -

CDR3 DNA: TGTGCCAGCAGTGAAACAGCAAACTATGGCTACACCTTC
CDR3 protein: CASSETANYGYTF
J gene: TRBJ1-2
V gene: TRBV2
CDR3 length: 13
D gene: -
clone size: few

CDR3 DNA: TGTGCCAGCAGCTCAAAGGGCCTTCGCTTGGAGACCCAGTACTTC
CDR3 protein: CASSSKGLRLETQYF
J gene: TRBJ2-5
V gene: TRBV5-4
CDR3 length: 15
D gene: -
clone size: -

CDR3 DNA: TGTGCCAGCAGCCAAGAGAAGAGACACCACGAGCAGTACTTC
CDR3 protein: CASSQEKRHHEQYF
J gene: TRBJ2-7
V gene: TRBV14
CDR3 length: 14
D gene: -
clone size: -

CDR3 DNA: TGTGCCAGTAGCCCCCAGGGTATGAACACTGAAGCTTTCTTT
CDR3 protein: CASSPQGMNTEAFF
J gene: TRBJ1-1
V gene: TRBV19
CDR3 length: 14
D gene: -
clone size: -

CDR3 DNA: TGTGCCAGTAGTATAGGTACCCGGGGGCGGGGTAATCAGCCCCAGCATTTT
CDR3 protein: CASSIGTRGRGNQPQHF
J gene: TRBJ1-5
V gene: TRBV19
CDR3 length: 17
D gene: -
clone size: -

CDR3 DNA: TGTGCCAGCAGCCAAGATGGGCTAGCGGACCTCACCGGGGAGCTGTTTTTT
CDR3 protein: CASSQDGLADLTGELFF
J gene: TRBJ2-2
V gene: TRBV4-2
CDR3 length: 17
D gene: TRBD2
clone size: once

CDR3 DNA: TGTGCCAGCTCAGGTTCAGGGGGCGCCTTTGAAGAGCAGTACTTC
CDR3 protein: CASSGSGGAFEEQYF
J gene: TRBJ2-7
V gene: TRBV18
CDR3 length: 15
D gene: TRBD1
clone size: -

CDR3 DNA: TGTGCCAGTAGGAGTACTAGGGGGAAAAACATTCAGTACTTC
CDR3 protein: CASRSTRGKNIQYF
J gene: TRBJ2-4
V gene: TRBV19
CDR3 length: 14
D gene: -
clone size: -

CDR3 DNA: TGCGCCAGCAGTCGGGGGCAGGGGGGGGATACGCAGTATTTT
CDR3 protein: CASSRGQGGDTQYF
J gene: TRBJ2-3
V gene: TRBV10-1
CDR3 length: 14
D gene: -
clone size: once

CDR3 DNA: TGTGCCAGCAGTCGGACTATTTCCTACGAGCAGTACTTC
CDR3 protein: CASSRTISYEQYF
J gene: TRBJ2-7
V gene: TRBV6-5
CDR3 length: 13
D gene: -
clone size: -